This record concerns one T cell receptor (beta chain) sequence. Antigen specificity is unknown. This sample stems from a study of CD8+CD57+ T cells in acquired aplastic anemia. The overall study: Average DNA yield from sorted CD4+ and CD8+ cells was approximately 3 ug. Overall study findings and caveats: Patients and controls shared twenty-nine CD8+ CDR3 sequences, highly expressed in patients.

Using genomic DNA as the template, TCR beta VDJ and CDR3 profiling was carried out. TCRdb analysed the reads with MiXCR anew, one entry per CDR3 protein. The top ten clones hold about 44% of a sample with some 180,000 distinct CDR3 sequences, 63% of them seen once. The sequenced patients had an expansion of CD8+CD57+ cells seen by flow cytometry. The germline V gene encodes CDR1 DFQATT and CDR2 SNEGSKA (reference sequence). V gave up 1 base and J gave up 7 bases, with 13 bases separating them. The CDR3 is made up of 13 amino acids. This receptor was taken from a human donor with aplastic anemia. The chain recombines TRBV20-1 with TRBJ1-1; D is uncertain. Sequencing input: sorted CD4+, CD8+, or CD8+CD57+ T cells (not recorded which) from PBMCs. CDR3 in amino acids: CSARGPDWYEAFF. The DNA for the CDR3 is TGCAGTGCTAGAGGTCCAGATTGGTATGAAGCTTTCTTT.